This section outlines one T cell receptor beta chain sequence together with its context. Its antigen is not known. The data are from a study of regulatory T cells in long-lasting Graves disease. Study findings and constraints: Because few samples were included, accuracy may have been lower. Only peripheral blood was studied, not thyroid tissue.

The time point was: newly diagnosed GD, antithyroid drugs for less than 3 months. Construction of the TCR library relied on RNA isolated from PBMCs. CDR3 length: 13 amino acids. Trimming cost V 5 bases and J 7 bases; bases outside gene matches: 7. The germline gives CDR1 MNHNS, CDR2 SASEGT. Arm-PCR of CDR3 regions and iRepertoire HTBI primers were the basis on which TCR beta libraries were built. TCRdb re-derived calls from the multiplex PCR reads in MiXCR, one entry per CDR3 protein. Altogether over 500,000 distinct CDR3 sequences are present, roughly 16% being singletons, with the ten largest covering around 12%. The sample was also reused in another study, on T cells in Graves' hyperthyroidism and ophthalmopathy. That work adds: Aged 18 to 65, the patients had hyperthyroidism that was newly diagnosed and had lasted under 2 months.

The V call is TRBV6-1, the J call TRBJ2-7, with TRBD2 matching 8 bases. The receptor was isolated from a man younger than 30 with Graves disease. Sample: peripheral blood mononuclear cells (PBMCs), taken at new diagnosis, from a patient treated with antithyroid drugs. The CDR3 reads CASSRPREGEQYF. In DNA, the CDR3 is TGTGCCAGCAGTCGCCCCCGGGAGGGGGAGCAGTACTTC.